This T cell receptor beta chain was captured by sequencing in a study of neurological immune-mediated disorders. TCRdb called the 5' RACE reads again in MiXCR, with one record for every CDR3 protein. The sample carries about 50,000 distinct CDR3 sequences, approximately 2.8% recorded once. This clonotype occurred many times. Its specificity is not known. Whole-study results and caveats: The most TCR clonal expansion was seen in HTLV-1-associated myelopathy, whereas the least was seen in multiple sclerosis, below the level in healthy controls. The multiple sclerosis repertoire cluster was associated with no clinical or MRI feature.

This CDR3 is built from 16 residues. CDR1 is SGHRS and CDR2 is YFSETQ in the germline V gene. V gave up 0 bases and J gave up 5 bases, with 14 bases separating them. This chain links TRBV5-1 with TRBJ2-2, with D possibly TRBD1 on 6 matching bases. Sequenced material: PBMCs. The clonotype comes from a woman aged 45-60 years with multiple sclerosis. The DNA for the CDR3 is TGCGCCAGCAGCTTGGAACCGGGACAAAATACCGGGGAGCTGTTTTTT. It yields the protein CASSLEPGQNTGELFF.